These 30 T cell receptor beta chains were sequenced from one sample in a study of shared clonotypes between healthy human individuals. Profiling relied on immunoSEQ multiplex PCR, and the TCRdb table lists in-frame clones only, not all of them. The sample has some 2.3 million clones; 85% to 95% are singletons. The sequenced sample was naive CD4+ T cells from PBMCs. Sample subset: CD45RA+ positively selected. These TCRs come from a man between 18 and 29 years old in good health. Some clones in this sample may be carry-over from other donors' samples.

The chain recombines TRBV2 with TRBJ2-3; D unresolved. V was cut by 5 bases and J by 3 bases, with 12 bases left in between. The length of the CDR3 is 14 residues. Germline CDR1 SNHLY, CDR2 FYNNEI. The CDR3 coding sequence is TGTGCCAGCAGTATTAGTGTGGCGACAGATACGCAGTATTTT. Residues: CASSISVATDTQYF.

This chain joins TRBV18 and TRBJ1-1; unclear D gene. V was clipped by 3 bases and J by 6 bases, with 17 bases between them. CDR1 and CDR2 (germline): KGHSH, LQKENI. The CDR3 has 15 residues. Here the CDR3 reads CASSPPNPGGAEAFF. CDR3 bases: TGTGCCAGCTCACCCCCTAACCCCGGAGGAGCTGAAGCTTTCTTT.

The V gene is TRBV28, the J gene TRBJ2-3, with D perhaps TRBD1 or TRBD2 (5 bases each). Trimming cost V 1 base and J 2 bases, with 10 bases left between them. The CDR3 length is 15 residues. Germline V gene lookup returns CDR1 MDHEN and CDR2 SYDVKM. CDR3 region: CASSLFGTTTDTQYF. In nucleotides, the CDR3 is TGTGCCAGCAGTTTATTTGGGACCACCACAGATACGCAGTATTTT.

The rearrangement links TRBV7-9 to TRBJ1-1; D is unresolved. This CDR3 region has 14 residues. V lost 0 bases to trimming and J lost 4 bases, with 9 bases between them. Germline V CDR1 and CDR2: SEHNR, FQNEAQ (reference sequence). Here the CDR3 reads CASSLAALGTEAFF. CDR3 nucleotides: TGTGCCAGCAGCTTAGCAGCTTTGGGCACTGAAGCTTTCTTT.

The chain couples TRBV11-2 to TRBJ2-5; either TRBD1 or TRBD2 may fit D (5 bases each). Germline V gives CDR1 SGHAT, CDR2 FQNNGV. V was pared by 6 bases and J by 1 base, with 15 bases between. The CDR3 runs 15 residues. CDR3 protein: CASRDGVGTQETQYF. CDR3 coding DNA: TGTGCCAGCAGAGACGGGGTGGGGACCCAAGAGACCCAGTACTTC.

This clone has only a few counts. Other nucleotide sequences from this sample produce the same CDR3. The rearrangement uses TRBV7-2 and TRBJ2-7; no definite D call. With 3 bases removed from V and 3 bases from J, the gap between germline ends came to 3 bases. The CDR3 is 11 residues long. CDR1 and CDR2 from the germline V gene are SGHTA and FQGNSA. The CDR3 sequence is CASSFYYEQYF. CDR3 nucleotides: TGTGCCAGCAGCTTCTACTACGAGCAGTACTTC.

This clone was observed a single time. The V gene is TRBV7-3, the J gene TRBJ2-7, with 9 bases identical to TRBD1. J lost 3 bases, V lost 5 bases, and 8 bases had no gene match. Germline lookup yields CDR1 SGHTA and CDR2 FQGTGA. This CDR3 contains 15 residues. The CDR3, as DNA: TGTGCCAGCAGCCAAACAGGGGGCCAGTTCTACGAGCAGTACTTC. This encodes CASSQTGGQFYEQYF.

The rearrangement links TRBV27 to TRBJ2-1; 7 nucleotides line up with TRBD2. The V and J ends lost 1 base and 7 bases, in that order; junction bases with no gene match: 10. This CDR3 spans 16 amino acids. Germline CDR1 reads MNHEY; CDR2 reads SMNVEV (reference sequence). The CDR3 coding sequence is TGTGCCAGCAGTTTATTAGCGGGCCTTAGGGAAAATGAGCAGTTCTTC. Amino acids: CASSLLAGLRENEQFF.

This clone was seen just once. This chain connects TRBV18 to TRBJ2-5; no clear D. Trimming took 3 bases from V and 5 from J, leaving 10 bases between them. CDR1 is KGHSH, CDR2 LQKENI, per germline. The CDR3 extends over 13 amino acids. The CDR3 sequence is CASSPWTGETQYF. The CDR3 nucleotides are TGTGCCAGCTCACCCTGGACCGGGGAGACCCAGTACTTC.

The count of this clone is one. The chain employs TRBV19 and TRBJ2-1, with D tentatively TRBD1 or TRBD2 (7 bases each). The CDR3 runs to 16 residues. The V end lost 6 bases, the J end lost 4 bases, and 19 bases lay between the germline ends. Germline V gene lookup returns CDR1 LNHDA and CDR2 SQIVND (reference sequence). The CDR3 DNA sequence: TGTGCCAGTAGGACCGACAGGGAGGGTTATTACAATGAGCAGTTCTTC. It encodes CASRTDREGYYNEQFF.

The sample holds one count of this clone. The V and J genes are TRBV27 and TRBJ2-1, with TRBD2 matching 14 bases. Germline CDR1 MNHEY, CDR2 SMNVEV (reference sequence). J gave up 0 bases and V 6 bases, and 10 bases lay outside the gene matches. CDR3 length: 19 residues. The CDR3 sequence is CASSYIRTSGRRSYNEQFF. CDR3 sequence (DNA): TGTGCCAGCAGCTACATCCGGACTAGCGGGAGGCGCTCCTACAATGAGCAGTTCTTC.

The V gene is TRBV6-1, the J gene TRBJ2-5; D may be TRBD1 (6 bases). The length of the CDR3 is 16 residues. Germline V gene lookup returns CDR1 MNHNS and CDR2 SASEGT. V was clipped by 4 bases and J by 1 base, with 16 bases between them. The DNA of the CDR3 is TGTGCCAGCAGTGTACAGGGAAGAGGGACCCAAGAGACCCAGTACTTC. As protein: CASSVQGRGTQETQYF.

The gene calls are TRBV7-2 and TRBJ1-3, with unresolved D. Germline-derived CDR1 and CDR2 are SGHTA and FQGNSA. This CDR3 is 14 amino acids long. Trimming took 5 bases from V and 1 from J, leaving 9 bases between them. CDR3 nucleotides: TGTGCCAGCAGCCCCAGTTTATCTGGAAACACCATATATTTT. Translating gives CASSPSLSGNTIYF.

The gene calls are TRBV5-1 and TRBJ2-1; tentatively, D is TRBD1 (6 bases). The CDR3 extends over 16 amino acids. CDR1 SGHRS and CDR2 YFSETQ come from the germline V gene. Between the trimmed V and J ends, which lost 4 bases and 3 bases, there was a span of 17 bases. CDR3: CASSEAGTRRYNEQFF. CDR3 DNA sequence: TGCGCCAGCAGCGAAGCCGGGACACGCCGCTACAATGAGCAGTTCTTC.

This sequence joins TRBV27 and TRBJ2-3; perhaps TRBD2 as D (6 bases). V was clipped by 6 bases and J by 1 base, with 14 bases between them. This CDR3 comprises 15 residues. Germline loops: CDR1 MNHEY, CDR2 SMNVEV (reference sequence). In nucleotides, the CDR3 is TGTGCCAGCAGCCCCCGGCCTAGCGGCACAGATACGCAGTATTTT. Protein sequence: CASSPRPSGTDTQYF.

The chain employs TRBV5-5 and TRBJ1-2, with unresolved D. The V end lost 0 bases, the J end lost 9 bases, and 12 bases lay between the germline ends. CDR1 and CDR2 from the germline V gene are SGHKS and YYEKEE (reference sequence). The CDR3 consists of 13 residues. DNA of the CDR3: TGTGCCAGCAGCTTGGCCGACACGCCGCGCTACACCTTC. Translated, it gives CASSLADTPRYTF.

The chain recombines TRBV30 with TRBJ1-2, with 7 bases fitting TRBD1. Germline CDR1 GTSNPN, CDR2 SVGIG (reference sequence). The CDR3 is 15 amino acids. The V and J ends lost 4 bases and 2 bases, in that order; junction bases with no gene match: 10. CDR3 loop: CAWTQQGTANYGYTF. The CDR3 nucleotides are TGTGCCTGGACTCAACAGGGGACTGCGAACTATGGCTACACCTTC.

The chain links TRBV6-1 to TRBJ2-7; 14 bases fit TRBD2. CDR3 length: 16 amino acids. The V and J ends lost 0 bases and 3 bases, in that order; junction bases with no gene match: 1. CDR1 and CDR2 from the germline V gene are MNHNS and SASEGT. The chain's CDR3 is CASSEAGTSGSYEQYF. CDR3 sequence (DNA): TGTGCCAGCAGTGAAGCAGGGACTAGCGGGAGCTACGAGCAGTACTTC.

The chain links TRBV19 to TRBJ1-4; no definite D call. Trimming shortened V by 5 bases and J by 8 bases, and 21 bases separated the two germline ends. The CDR3 extends over 16 amino acids. CDR1 is LNHDA and CDR2 is SQIVND in the germline V gene (reference sequence). CDR3 in amino acids: CASSVSGPSAYEKLFF. The DNA of the CDR3 is TGTGCCAGTAGTGTTTCTGGGCCCAGCGCCTACGAAAAACTGTTTTTT.

CDR3 nucleotide sequence: TGTGCCAGCAGTTTAAATGCGGCGACCTATGGCTACACCTTC. Protein: CASSLNAATYGYTF. This chain connects TRBV27 to TRBJ1-2; no reliable D call. Germline V lookup: CDR1 MNHEY, CDR2 SMNVEV (reference sequence). Trimming removed 2 bases from V and 4 bases from J, with 11 bases in between. This CDR3 contains 14 residues.

This chain links TRBV7-2 with TRBJ2-7, with TRBD2 matching 7 bases. The J segment lost 1 base and the V segment lost 5 bases, leaving 8 bases of the junction unmatched. The CDR3 totals 15 residues. From germline, CDR1 is SGHTA and CDR2 FQGNSA. The CDR3: CASSKGRGRSYEQYF. The CDR3 nucleotides read TGTGCCAGCAGCAAAGGGAGGGGACGGTCCTACGAGCAGTACTTC.

The chain is built from TRBV4-2 and TRBJ2-7, with 8 positions matching TRBD2. CDR1 and CDR2 (germline): LGHNA, YNFKEQ. Trimming at V came to 5 bases and at J to 1 base, leaving 7 bases not matched to a gene. The CDR3 length is 15 residues. The CDR3 bases are TGTGCCAGCAGCAAGAGCGGGAGTGGGTCCTACGAGCAGTACTTC. As protein: CASSKSGSGSYEQYF.

V gene TRBV28 combines with J gene TRBJ2-1; maybe TRBD2 (6 bases). V gave up 6 bases and J gave up 8 bases, with 20 bases separating them. CDR1 is MDHEN and CDR2 is SYDVKM in the germline V gene. CDR3 length: 15 residues. CDR3 loop: CASRSSAGMFHEQFF. CDR3 bases: TGTGCCAGCAGGTCTAGCGCAGGCATGTTCCATGAGCAGTTCTTC.

The chain has TRBV6-5 and TRBJ2-1; D unresolved. The length of the CDR3 is 13 residues. CDR1 MNHEY and CDR2 SVGAGI come from the germline V gene. Trimming removed 6 bases at V and 4 bases at J, with 10 bases between. CDR3 region: CASSQPLYNEQFF. In DNA, the CDR3 is TGTGCCAGCAGCCAACCCCTTTACAATGAGCAGTTCTTC.

This clone was detected once. This rearrangement joins TRBV9 to TRBJ2-2, with 9 positions matching TRBD2. From germline, CDR1 is SGDLS and CDR2 YYNGEE. The CDR3 runs 16 residues. Trimming removed 3 bases from V and 1 base from J; junction bases left unmatched: 4. The CDR3 DNA reads TGTGCCAGCAGCGCTCAGACTAGCGGGAACACCGGGGAGCTGTTTTTT. Translation: CASSAQTSGNTGELFF.

The gene calls are TRBV5-8 and TRBJ2-7; D is possibly TRBD1 (6 bases). Trimming left V 1 base short and J 2 bases short, with 10 bases between. Germline-derived CDR1 and CDR2 are SGHTS and YDEGEE. There are 14 residues in the CDR3. CDR3 nucleotide sequence: TGTGCCAGCAGCTTGAGCAGGGGAACCTACGAGCAGTACTTC. This translates into CASSLSRGTYEQYF.

The V and J genes are TRBV29-1 and TRBJ1-1, with TRBD1 as a possible D gene (5 bases). CDR3 size: 15 residues. With 5 bases removed from V and 4 bases from J, the gap between germline ends came to 20 bases. Germline loops: CDR1 SQVTM, CDR2 ANQGSEA. CDR3 sequence reads: CSVRALTLGGTEAFF. Written as DNA, the CDR3 is TGCAGCGTTCGGGCCCTTACCCTGGGGGGCACTGAAGCTTTCTTT.

V gene TRBV7-2 combines with J gene TRBJ2-7; a weak D match, TRBD1 (5 bases). CDR3 length: 16 residues. V dropped 1 base and J dropped 2 bases, with 15 bases sitting between them. Per germline, CDR1 SGHTA and CDR2 FQGNSA. The CDR3 loop is CASSLVAGRATYEQYF. In nucleotides, the CDR3 is TGTGCCAGCAGCTTAGTAGCTGGCAGGGCAACCTACGAGCAGTACTTC.

The chain has TRBV7-8 and TRBJ2-4; D is undetermined. The length of the CDR3 is 12 residues. V lost 4 bases and J 3 bases, leaving 4 bases between the germline ends. CDR1 SGHVS and CDR2 FQNEAQ come from the germline V gene. CDR3 nucleotides: TGTGCCAGCAGCTCCGTCAAAAACATTCAGTACTTC. Amino acid sequence: CASSSVKNIQYF.

This clone was detected only once. The chain couples TRBV19 to TRBJ2-1, with D possibly being TRBD1 (7 bases). CDR1 LNHDA and CDR2 SQIVND come from the germline V gene (reference sequence). The V gene lost 3 bases and the J gene lost 2 bases, with 11 bases spanning the gap. CDR3 length equals 15 residues. CDR3 amino acids: CASSIQGGPYNEQFF. In nucleotides, the CDR3 is TGTGCCAGTAGTATCCAGGGGGGTCCCTACAATGAGCAGTTCTTC.